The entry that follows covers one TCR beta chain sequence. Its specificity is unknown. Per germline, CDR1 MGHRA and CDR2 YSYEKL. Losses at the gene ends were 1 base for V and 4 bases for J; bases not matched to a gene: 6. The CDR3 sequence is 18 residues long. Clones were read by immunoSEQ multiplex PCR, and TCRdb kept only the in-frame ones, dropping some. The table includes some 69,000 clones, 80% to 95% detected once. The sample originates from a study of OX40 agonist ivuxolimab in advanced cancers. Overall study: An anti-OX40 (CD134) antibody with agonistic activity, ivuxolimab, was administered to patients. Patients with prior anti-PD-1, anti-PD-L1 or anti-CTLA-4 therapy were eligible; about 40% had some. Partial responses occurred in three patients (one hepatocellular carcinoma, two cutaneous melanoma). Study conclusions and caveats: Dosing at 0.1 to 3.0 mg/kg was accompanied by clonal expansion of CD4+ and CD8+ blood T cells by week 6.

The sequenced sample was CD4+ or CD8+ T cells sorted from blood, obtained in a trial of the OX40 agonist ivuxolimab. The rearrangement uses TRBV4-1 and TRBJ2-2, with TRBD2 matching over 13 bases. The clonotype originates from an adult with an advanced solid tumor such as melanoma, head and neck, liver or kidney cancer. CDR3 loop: CASSQGGLAGVGTGELFF. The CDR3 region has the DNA TGCGCCAGCAGCCAAGGAGGACTAGCGGGAGTCGGCACCGGGGAGCTGTTTTTT.